Following are 14 T cell receptor beta chains from one sample sequenced in a study of response to subunit inactivated influenza vaccine. MiXCR, run by TCRdb on the RT-PCR reads, gives a single entry per CDR3 protein. Altogether about 540,000 distinct CDR3 sequences are present, approximately 22% being singletons, with the ten largest covering 2.5% to 3.5%. Separately, the same data were catalogued under a study of T cells expressing NK-cell markers. From that study: What made the TCR beta cDNA was 5'RACE template switching with UMIs.

The sequencing used CD4+ T cells sorted from PBMCs, collected 12 days after vaccination. The origin of the receptors is a man aged 50 to 59 who received an inactivated influenza vaccine.

This clonotype occurred a few times. This chain uses TRBV27 with TRBJ2-3; D gene uncertain. V was trimmed by 2 bases and J by 2 bases, leaving 17 bases between them. CDR3 length equals 17 residues. Germline assignment: CDR1 MNHEY and CDR2 SMNVEV (reference sequence). CDR3 residues: CASSLGGSLSVTDTQYF. The CDR3 DNA sequence: TGTGCCAGCAGTTTAGGTGGCAGCCTTTCTGTCACAGATACGCAGTATTTT.

Ten or more counts support this clonotype. This chain connects TRBV5-5 to TRBJ2-3; D could derive from TRBD1 or TRBD2 (5 bases each). Germline-derived CDR1 and CDR2 are SGHKS and YYEKEE (reference sequence). CDR3 length equals 17 residues. Between the trimmed V and J ends, which lost 3 bases and 2 bases, there was a span of 19 bases. The CDR3 DNA is TGTGCCAGCAGCTCTTTCACCGGGACGGACCACACAGATACGCAGTATTTT. Translating it yields CASSSFTGTDHTDTQYF.

This clonotype was detected a few times. The V and J genes are TRBV7-9 and TRBJ2-7, with 13 bases lining up with TRBD2. The V segment lost 5 bases and the J segment 4 bases; nucleotides outside the gene matches: 5. The CDR3 has 15 amino acids. CDR1 SEHNR and CDR2 FQNEAQ come from the germline V gene (reference sequence). This CDR3 reads CASSHRTSGRYEQYF. The CDR3 region has the DNA TGTGCCAGCAGCCACCGGACTAGCGGGAGATACGAGCAGTACTTC. Full variable domain (rest looked up from reference TRBV7-9 and TRBJ2-7): DTGVSQNPRHKITKRGQNVTFRCDPISEHNRLYWYRQTLGQGPEFLTYFQNEAQLEKSRLLSDRFSAERPKGSFSTLEIQRTEQGDSAMYLCASSHRTSGRYEQYFGPGTRLTVT.

The table lists this clonotype with a few counts. This chain links TRBV11-1 with TRBJ1-5; 9 bases fit TRBD1. Germline CDR1 SGHAT, CDR2 FQDESV (reference sequence). This CDR3 has 18 amino acids. V lost 2 bases to trimming and J lost 0 bases; unmatched junction nucleotides: 8. CDR3 bases: TGTGCCAGCAGCTTATACCTCGGGACAGGGTATAGCAATCAGCCCCAGCATTTT. Translation gives CASSLYLGTGYSNQPQHF.

The chain employs TRBV7-2 and TRBJ2-1; 7 bases line up with TRBD1. V gave up 4 bases and J gave up 2 bases; unmatched junction bases: 5. CDR1 and CDR2 (germline): SGHTA, FQGNSA. This CDR3 has 15 residues. The DNA for the CDR3 is TGTGCCAGCAGCTCGACAGGGTCTACCTACAATGAGCAGTTCTTC. Translating it yields CASSSTGSTYNEQFF.

This chain links TRBV12-3 or TRBV12-4 with TRBJ2-3, with 8 bases that match TRBD2. The junction had 10 bases not matched to a gene; V was cut back by 7 bases and J by 4 bases. This CDR3 spans 15 amino acids. Here the CDR3 DNA reads TGTGCCAGCAAACAGGCGGGGGGTCGCGCAGATACGCAGTATTTT. Translation: CASKQAGGRADTQYF.

This clonotype was seen more than once but under ten times. This chain links TRBV12-3 or TRBV12-4 with TRBJ1-5, with a weak D call TRBD1 (6 bases). CDR3 size: 16 residues. V was pared by 5 bases and J by 4 bases, with 18 bases between. This CDR3 is CASSGGGDGPNQPQHF. Here the CDR3 DNA reads TGTGCCAGCAGTGGGGGCGGGGATGGCCCTAATCAGCCCCAGCATTTT.

This clonotype has a count of ten or more. J is TRBJ2-3 and V is TRBV29-1; no clear D. Germline CDR1 is SQVTM and CDR2 is ANQGSEA. This CDR3 is 10 amino acids long. V dropped 7 bases and J dropped 1 base, with 3 bases sitting between them. The CDR3 region has the DNA TGCAGCGGGGGCACAGATACGCAGTATTTT. Translated: CSGGTDTQYF.

The V and J genes are TRBV20-1 and TRBJ2-5; D gene ambiguous. The CDR3 contains 14 residues. CDR1 and CDR2 from the germline V gene are DFQATT and SNEGSKA (reference sequence). V lost 0 bases and J lost 1, with 9 bases in between. This chain's CDR3 is CSARDVGAQETQYF. DNA for the CDR3: TGCAGTGCTAGAGACGTGGGTGCCCAAGAGACCCAGTACTTC.

The chain combines TRBV27 with TRBJ1-4; D may be TRBD1 (6 bases). The CDR3 extends over 16 amino acids. Germline CDR1 is MNHEY and CDR2 is SMNVEV (reference sequence). V shed 4 bases and J shed 5 bases, with 17 bases lying between them. DNA for the CDR3: TGTGCCAGCAGTTCGTCCTACAGGGAAATAAATGAAAAACTGTTTTTT. Its translation is CASSSSYREINEKLFF.

In nucleotides, the CDR3 is TGCAGTGCTCAGACAGGGGTTAACGCCGGGGAGCTGTTTTTT. Its translation: CSAQTGVNAGELFF. V is TRBV20-1 and J is TRBJ2-2; TRBD1 aligns across 8 bases. This CDR3 spans 14 amino acids. With V trimmed by 5 bases and J by 6 bases, 8 bases remained unmatched. The germline V gene encodes CDR1 DFQATT and CDR2 SNEGSKA (reference sequence).

This clonotype was counted many times. The chain employs TRBV20-1 and TRBJ2-1; 12 bases match TRBD1. V lost 3 bases and J lost 0; bases outside the gene matches: 15. CDR1 and CDR2 (germline): DFQATT, SNEGSKA (reference sequence). This CDR3 comprises 20 residues. The CDR3 here is CSAREIPGQGAFRSYNEQFF. CDR3 coding DNA: TGCAGTGCTAGGGAAATACCGGGACAGGGGGCCTTCCGCTCCTACAATGAGCAGTTCTTC.

The CDR3 bases are TGTGCCACCAGGAGTCCCCGGGGAGAGACCCAGTACTTC. Translation: CATRSPRGETQYF. This rearrangement joins TRBV18 to TRBJ2-5; D perhaps matches TRBD2 (5 bases). Germline lookup yields CDR1 KGHSH and CDR2 LQKENI. The V end lost 10 bases, the J end lost 4 bases, and 16 bases lay between the germline ends. The CDR3 is 13 residues long.

This chain connects TRBV11-2 to TRBJ2-2; D not resolved. Trimming shortened V by 5 bases and J by 7 bases, and 8 bases separated the two germline ends. From germline, CDR1 is SGHAT and CDR2 FQNNGV. The CDR3 consists of 12 residues. DNA for the CDR3: TGTGCCAGCAGCCGAAGGGTCGGGGAGCTGTTTTTT. This sequence encodes CASSRRVGELFF.